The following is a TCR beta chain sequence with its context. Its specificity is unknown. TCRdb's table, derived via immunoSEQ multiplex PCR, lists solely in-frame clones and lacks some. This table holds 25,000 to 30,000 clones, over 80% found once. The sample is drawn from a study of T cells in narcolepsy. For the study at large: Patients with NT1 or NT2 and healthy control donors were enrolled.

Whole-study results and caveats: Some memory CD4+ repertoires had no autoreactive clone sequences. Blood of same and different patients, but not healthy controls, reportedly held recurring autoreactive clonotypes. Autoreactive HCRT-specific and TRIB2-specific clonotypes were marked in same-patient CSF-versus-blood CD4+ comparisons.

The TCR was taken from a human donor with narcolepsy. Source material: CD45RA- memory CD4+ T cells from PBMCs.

The CDR3 DNA sequence: TGTGCCAGCAGCGACAGGGGTTCTAATGAAAAACTGTTTTTT. Its translation is CASSDRGSNEKLFF. This rearrangement joins TRBV2 to TRBJ1-4; 8 nucleotides line up with TRBD1. Looked up from germline, CDR1 is SNHLY and CDR2 is FYNNEI. V dropped 6 bases and J dropped 3; count of bases not matched to a gene: 3. This CDR3 has 14 amino acids. The full variable domain, rest sourced from reference TRBV2 and TRBJ1-4, is EPEVTQTPSHQVTQMGQEVILRCVPISNHLYFYWYRQILGQKVEFLVSFYNNEISEKSEIFDDQFSVERPDGSNFTLKIRSTKLEDSAMYFCASSDRGSNEKLFFGSGTQLSVL.